This is a list of T cell receptor beta chains from one sample in a study of blood T cells in healthy people across ages. Each CDR3 protein gets one entry after TCRdb re-called the 5' RACE reads with MiXCR. Altogether approximately 800,000 distinct CDR3 sequences are present, roughly 60% being singletons, with the ten largest covering roughly 22%. Sequencing used blood. These receptors originate from a man under 40 in good health. The CDR3 runs from the conserved cysteine through the conserved F or W. Fields, in order: V gene, D gene, J gene, clone size, CDR3 protein, CDR3 DNA. A D gene is named only where the DNA matches it firmly. Clone size appears in some rows only: once, few, many, or a class for an expanded clone.

TRBV7-2,NA,TRBJ2-7,NA,CGSSSTIVPYEQYF,TGTGGCAGCAGCTCCACTATAGTCCCCTACGAGCAGTACTTC
TRBV29-1,NA,TRBJ2-3,NA,CSEASGSTDTQYF,TGCAGCGAAGCAAGCGGAAGCACAGATACGCAGTATTTT
TRBV6-5,TRBD1,TRBJ1-5,NA,CASRRTGGQPQHF,TGTGCCAGCAGAAGGACAGGGGGGCAGCCCCAGCATTTT
TRBV13,NA,TRBJ2-7,NA,CASSLEQARQDTQYF,TGTGCCAGCAGCTTAGAACAGGCCCGCCAAGACACCCAGTACTTC
TRBV6-1,TRBD1,TRBJ1-1,NA,CASSEAQPGQGVGVNTEAFF,TGTGCCAGCAGTGAAGCCCAACCAGGACAGGGCGTGGGAGTCAACACTGAAGCTTTCTTT
TRBV29-1,TRBD2,TRBJ2-3,once,CSVISGKDTQYF,TGCAGCGTTATTAGCGGGAAGGATACGCAGTATTTT
TRBV5-1,TRBD1,TRBJ2-1,NA,CASSDNPGQVYNEQFF,TGCGCCAGCAGCGACAACCCGGGACAGGTTTACAATGAGCAGTTCTTC
TRBV7-2,TRBD2,TRBJ2-6,once,CASSSGGGLFGNSGANVLTF,TGTGCCAGCAGCTCGGGAGGGGGACTATTCGGGAACTCTGGGGCCAACGTCCTGACTTTC
TRBV18,NA,TRBJ2-6,few,CASSPEGANVLTF,TGTGCCAGCTCACCCGAGGGGGCCAACGTCCTGACTTTC
TRBV7-2,NA,TRBJ2-5,NA,CASNPGPGLSETQYF,TGTGCCAGCAACCCAGGACCCGGTCTTTCAGAGACCCAGTACTTC
TRBV20-1,NA,TRBJ1-1,NA,CSARAQPQNTEAFF,TGCAGTGCTAGAGCGCAGCCTCAAAACACTGAAGCTTTCTTT
TRBV29-1,NA,TRBJ1-1,NA,CSVEDPSDRNTEAFF,TGCAGCGTTGAAGATCCTTCCGACAGGAACACTGAAGCTTTCTTT
TRBV29-1,NA,TRBJ2-1,few,CSAPSQGPGQFF,TGCAGCGCCCCGTCACAGGGCCCGGGGCAGTTCTTC
TRBV5-5,TRBD1,TRBJ2-5,few,CASSLQGDLNEQYF,TGTGCCAGCAGCTTACAGGGGGATCTGAATGAGCAGTACTTC
TRBV5-4,NA,TRBJ2-1,NA,CASSLAGAINEQFF,TGTGCCAGCAGCTTGGCCGGGGCCATCAATGAGCAGTTCTTC
TRBV25-1,NA,TRBJ2-1,few,CASWDPTSYNEQFF,TGTGCCAGCTGGGACCCAACCTCCTACAATGAGCAGTTCTTC
TRBV9,NA,TRBJ2-6,NA,CASSVGGKRANVLTF,TGTGCCAGCAGCGTAGGAGGCAAAAGGGCCAACGTCCTGACTTTC
TRBV7-2,NA,TRBJ2-3,NA,CANSAMGADTQYF,TGTGCCAACAGCGCAATGGGTGCAGATACGCAGTATTTT
TRBV28,NA,TRBJ2-1,NA,CASRYRLARRDEQFF,TGTGCCAGCAGATACCGACTGGCGAGACGGGATGAGCAGTTCTTC
TRBV20-1,TRBD2,TRBJ2-3,NA,CSATLAGGPADTQYF,TGCAGTGCTACCCTAGCGGGAGGGCCCGCAGATACGCAGTATTTT
TRBV7-2,NA,TRBJ2-5,NA,CASGVYVLRETQYF,TGTGCCAGCGGCGTCTACGTGCTTCGAGAGACCCAGTACTTC
TRBV4-1,NA,TRBJ2-5,NA,CASSQDYPLAARQYF,TGCGCCAGCAGCCAAGATTATCCCTTGGCTGCAAGGCAGTACTTC
TRBV28,NA,TRBJ1-4,once,CASSSADATNEKLFF,TGTGCCAGCAGTTCCGCAGATGCAACTAATGAAAAACTGTTTTTT
TRBV7-6,TRBD1,TRBJ1-6,once,CASSLEQGKGSPLHF,TGTGCCAGCAGCTTAGAACAGGGGAAGGGTTCACCCCTCCACTTT
TRBV7-2,TRBD2,TRBJ2-1,NA,CASSLGAGRVNGQFF,TGTGCCAGCAGCTTAGGAGCGGGAAGGGTCAATGGGCAGTTCTTC
TRBV20-1,NA,TRBJ2-5,NA,CSARDPTAPMPETQYF,TGCAGTGCTAGAGATCCCACTGCACCGATGCCGGAGACCCAGTACTTC
TRBV29-1,NA,TRBJ2-5,few,CSVEADRETQYF,TGCAGCGTTGAGGCGGATAGGGAGACCCAGTACTTC
TRBV6-1,NA,TRBJ1-5,NA,CASSEGTGWNQPQHF,TGTGCCAGCAGTGAAGGAACAGGATGGAATCAGCCCCAGCATTTT
TRBV3-1,NA,TRBJ2-7,NA,CANSPRVLPYEQYF,TGTGCCAACAGTCCCCGGGTCCTTCCCTACGAGCAGTACTTC
TRBV7-9,NA,TRBJ2-3,NA,CASNGLGDTQYF,TGTGCCAGCAACGGGCTGGGAGATACGCAGTATTTT